Sequencing of this TCR beta chain was carried out in a study of response to subunit inactivated influenza vaccine. One entry per CDR3 protein results from TCRdb running MiXCR on the RT-PCR reads. The repertoire has 650,000 to 800,000 distinct CDR3 sequences, approximately 15% of them found once; the top ten carry less than 9%. Trimming took 1 base from V and 0 from J, leaving 13 bases between them. Looked up from germline, CDR1 is SEHNR and CDR2 is FQNEAQ (reference sequence). The CDR3 has 17 residues. The study's findings and limits: Authors suggested few new T cells are recruited by each seasonal influenza vaccination.

The table lists this clonotype with a few counts. Its antigen is still unknown. The V call is TRBV7-9, the J call TRBJ2-1; a possible D gene is TRBD2 (6 bases). The source is a man in his forties or fifties who received an inactivated influenza vaccine. Material: PBMCs from blood, obtained 14 to 15 days before vaccination. The CDR3 region has the DNA TGTGCCAGCAGCTTAGAAGGCGGGACCAGCTCCTACAATGAGCAGTTCTTC. Translating it yields CASSLEGGTSSYNEQFF.